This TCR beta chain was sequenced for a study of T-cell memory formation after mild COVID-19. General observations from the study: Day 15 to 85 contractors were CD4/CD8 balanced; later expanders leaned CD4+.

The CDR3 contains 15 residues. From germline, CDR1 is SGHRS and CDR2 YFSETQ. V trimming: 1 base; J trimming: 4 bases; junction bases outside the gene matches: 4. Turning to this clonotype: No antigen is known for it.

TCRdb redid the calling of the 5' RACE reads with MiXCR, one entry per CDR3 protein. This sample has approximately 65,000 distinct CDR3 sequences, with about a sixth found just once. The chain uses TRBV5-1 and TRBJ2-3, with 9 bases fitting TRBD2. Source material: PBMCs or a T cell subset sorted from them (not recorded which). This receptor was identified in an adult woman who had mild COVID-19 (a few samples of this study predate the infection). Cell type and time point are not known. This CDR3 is CASSLYGGGADTQYF. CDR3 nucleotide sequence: TGCGCCAGCAGCTTGTATGGCGGGGGGGCAGATACGCAGTATTTT.